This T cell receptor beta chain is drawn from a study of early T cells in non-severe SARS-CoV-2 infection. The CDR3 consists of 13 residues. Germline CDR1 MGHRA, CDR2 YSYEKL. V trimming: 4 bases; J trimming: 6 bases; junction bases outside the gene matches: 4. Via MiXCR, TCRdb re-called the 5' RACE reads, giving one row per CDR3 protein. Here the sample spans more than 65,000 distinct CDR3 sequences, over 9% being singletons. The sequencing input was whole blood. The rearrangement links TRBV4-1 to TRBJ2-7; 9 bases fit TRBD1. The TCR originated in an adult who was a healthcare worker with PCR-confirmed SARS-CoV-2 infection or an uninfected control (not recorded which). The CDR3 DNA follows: TGCGCCAGCAGCCCTACAGGGGGCAGCGAGCAGTACTTC. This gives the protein CASSPTGGSEQYF.